The clone carrying this T cell receptor (beta chain) was seen a single time. Antigen unknown. This specimen comes from a study of OX40 agonist ivuxolimab in advanced cancers. Study-wide context: Of mixed ages from about 20 to 80 and averaging approximately 60 years, the group was approximately 84% male. Three patients got partial responses; one had hepatocellular carcinoma and two had cutaneous melanoma.

The protocol was immunoSEQ multiplex PCR, while the TCRdb copy is restricted to in-frame clones and leaves out a portion. The table lists 60,000 to 80,000 clones, 86% of them singletons. Whole-study findings and limits: CD4+ and CD8+ blood T cells expanded clonally by week 6 at 0.1 to 3.0 mg/kg.

The CDR3 length is 14 residues. V gave up 2 bases and J gave up 4 bases; unmatched junction bases: 4. Germline V gene sequence: CDR1 KGHSH, CDR2 LQKENI. This TCR was recovered from an adult with an advanced solid tumor such as melanoma, head and neck, liver or kidney cancer. The sample in question was CD4+ or CD8+ T cells sorted from blood, obtained in a trial of the OX40 agonist ivuxolimab. V usage is TRBV18 and J usage is TRBJ1-2, with 7 bases fitting TRBD1. CDR3 DNA sequence: TGTGCCAGCTCACCAGCCGGGACAGCCTATGGCTACACCTTC. It is translated as CASSPAGTAYGYTF.